This T cell receptor (beta chain) originates from a study of blood T cell repertoires in COVID-19. Turning to the study itself: Samples representing acute and convalescent COVID-19 were sourced from the United States, Italy and Spain. T cells, B-cell-depleted T cells, or PBMCs supplied cDNA or gDNA.

This clone was recorded a few times. In the original workflow: For nucleated cells, counts were estimated from reference gene primer amplification. The data were produced by immunoSEQ multiplex PCR, yet TCRdb's version contains in-frame clones alone and is incomplete. For V, J and clone size, that table is used; D and trimming come from the DNA. The sample lists around 300,000 clones, around 90% occurring once. The CDR3 has 13 residues. V lost 4 bases to trimming and J lost 5 bases; unmatched junction nucleotides: 4. This TCR derives from a woman aged 40 to 50 who had recovered from COVID-19. The chain uses TRBV12-3 or TRBV12-4 and TRBJ1-2, with 7 bases fitting TRBD1. Material for sequencing was peripheral blood. This CDR3 reads CASSSGTAYGYTF. The CDR3 DNA reads TGTGCCAGCAGTTCCGGGACAGCATATGGCTACACCTTC.